One T cell receptor (beta chain) is described in this entry. The antigen remains undetermined. Trimming stripped 6 bases from V and 1 base from J, with 13 bases between. CDR1 is SGHDT and CDR2 is YYEEEE in the germline V gene. The CDR3 has 14 amino acids. Here immunoSEQ multiplex PCR was the method, and the copy in TCRdb shows in-frame clones only, minus some. This sample has tens of thousands of clones, with roughly 86% found just once. The record originates from a study of T cells in localized non-small cell lung cancer. Whole-study results and caveats: Uninvolved neighboring lung showed the greatest T cell clonality, exceeding tumor. Researchers found a median approximately 53 of the top 100 tumor clones in adjacent lung.

The clonotype originates from a female donor with stage II lung adenocarcinoma. J is TRBJ1-1 and V is TRBV5-6, with D unresolved. This specimen consisted of PBMCs, obtained before any cancer treatment. Written as DNA, the CDR3 is TGTGCCAGCAACCCAGCCGGGCAGAACACTGAAGCTTTCTTT. Encoded protein: CASNPAGQNTEAFF.